This T cell receptor beta chain appears in the sequencing data of a study of cytotoxic CD8 clonotypes in ibrutinib-treated CLL. As regards this clone: Its antigen is unknown.

Researchers set a sequencing depth target of 1 in 200,000 to 1 in 1 million T cells. This table comes from immunoSEQ multiplex PCR, and its TCRdb copy is limited to in-frame clones, with some not included. The sample records 200,000 or so clones, approximately 70% being singletons. Study observations and caveats: Rare overall, public clonotypes shrank or held steady under therapy.

V dropped 4 bases and J dropped 2 bases, with 17 bases sitting between them. The CDR3 length is 15 residues. Germline V gene data show CDR1 as SQVTM and CDR2 as ANQGSEA. The TCR sequence derives from a human donor with chronic lymphocytic leukemia. The rearrangement uses TRBV29-1 and TRBJ1-2, with TRBD1 as a possible D gene (5 bases). The material sequenced was PBMCs, taken after 12 months of ibrutinib treatment. In nucleotides, the CDR3 is TGCAGCGTTGCAGGGATGGAAGGGTTAAACTATGGCTACACCTTC. Translation gives CSVAGMEGLNYGYTF.